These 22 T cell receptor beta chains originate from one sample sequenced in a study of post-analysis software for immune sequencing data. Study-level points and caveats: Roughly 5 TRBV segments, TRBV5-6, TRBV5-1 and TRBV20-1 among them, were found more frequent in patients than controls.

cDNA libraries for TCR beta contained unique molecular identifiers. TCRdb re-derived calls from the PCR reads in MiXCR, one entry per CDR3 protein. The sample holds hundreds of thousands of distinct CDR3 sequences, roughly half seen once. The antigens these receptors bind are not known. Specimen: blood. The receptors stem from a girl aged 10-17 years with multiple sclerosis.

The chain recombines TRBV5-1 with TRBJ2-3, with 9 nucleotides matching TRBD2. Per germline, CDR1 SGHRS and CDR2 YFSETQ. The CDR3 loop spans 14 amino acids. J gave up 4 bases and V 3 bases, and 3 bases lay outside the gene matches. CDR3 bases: TGCGCCAGCAGCTGGGGGACTAGCCCAGATACGCAGTATTTT. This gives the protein CASSWGTSPDTQYF.

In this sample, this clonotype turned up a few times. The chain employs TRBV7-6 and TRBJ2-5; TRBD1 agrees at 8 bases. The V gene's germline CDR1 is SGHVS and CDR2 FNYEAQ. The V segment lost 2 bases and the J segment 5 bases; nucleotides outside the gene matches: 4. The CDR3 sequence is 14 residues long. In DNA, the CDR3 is TGTGCCAGCAGCTTATACAGACAGGGGGAGACCCAGTACTTC. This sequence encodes CASSLYRQGETQYF.

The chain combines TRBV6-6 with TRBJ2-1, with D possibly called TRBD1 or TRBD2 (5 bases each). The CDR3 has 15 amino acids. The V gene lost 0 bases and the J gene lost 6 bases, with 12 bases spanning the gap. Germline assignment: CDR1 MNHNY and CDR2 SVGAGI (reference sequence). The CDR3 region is CASSYSTAGSNEQFF. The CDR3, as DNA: TGTGCCAGCAGTTACTCGACCGCAGGGAGCAATGAGCAGTTCTTC.

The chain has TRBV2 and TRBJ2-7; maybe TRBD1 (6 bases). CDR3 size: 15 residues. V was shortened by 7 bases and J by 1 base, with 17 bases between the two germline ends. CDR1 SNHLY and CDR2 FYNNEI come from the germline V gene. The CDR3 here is CASTEEQGISYEQYF. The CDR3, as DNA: TGTGCCAGCACCGAGGAACAGGGAATATCCTACGAGCAGTACTTC. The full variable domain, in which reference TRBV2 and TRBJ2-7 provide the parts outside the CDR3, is EPEVTQTPSHQVTQMGQEVILRCVPISNHLYFYWYRQILGQKVEFLVSFYNNEISEKSEIFDDQFSVERPDGSNFTLKIRSTKLEDSAMYFCASTEEQGISYEQYFGPGTRLTVT.

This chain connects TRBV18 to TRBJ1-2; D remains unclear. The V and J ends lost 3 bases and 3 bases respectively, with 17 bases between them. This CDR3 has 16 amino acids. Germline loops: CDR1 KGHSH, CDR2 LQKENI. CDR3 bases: TGTGCCAGCTCACCGGGAGATCCGGGGTTCCACTATGGCTACACCTTC. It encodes CASSPGDPGFHYGYTF.

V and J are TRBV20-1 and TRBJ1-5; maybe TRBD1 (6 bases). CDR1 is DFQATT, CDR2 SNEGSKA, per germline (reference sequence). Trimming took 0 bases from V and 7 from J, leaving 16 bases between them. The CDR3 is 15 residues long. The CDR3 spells CSARDNAGAEQPQHF. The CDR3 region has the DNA TGCAGTGCTAGAGATAACGCAGGGGCAGAACAGCCCCAGCATTTT.

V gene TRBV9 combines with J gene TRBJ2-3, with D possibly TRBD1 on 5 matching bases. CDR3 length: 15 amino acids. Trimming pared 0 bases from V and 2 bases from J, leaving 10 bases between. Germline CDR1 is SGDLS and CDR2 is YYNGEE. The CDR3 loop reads CASSVEGASTDTQYF. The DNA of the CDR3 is TGTGCCAGCAGCGTAGAAGGGGCGTCCACAGATACGCAGTATTTT.

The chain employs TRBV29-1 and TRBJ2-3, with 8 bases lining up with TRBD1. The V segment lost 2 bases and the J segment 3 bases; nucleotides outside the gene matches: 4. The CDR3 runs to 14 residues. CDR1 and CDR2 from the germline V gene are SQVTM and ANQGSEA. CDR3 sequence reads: CSVENRGSTDTQYF. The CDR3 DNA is TGCAGCGTTGAAAACAGGGGGTCGACAGATACGCAGTATTTT.

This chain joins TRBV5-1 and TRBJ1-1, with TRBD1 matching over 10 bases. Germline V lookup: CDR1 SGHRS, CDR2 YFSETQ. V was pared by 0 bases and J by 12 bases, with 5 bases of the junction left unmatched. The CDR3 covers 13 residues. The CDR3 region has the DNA TGCGCCAGCAGCTTGGGGGACAGGGGAGGAACTTTCTTT. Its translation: CASSLGDRGGTFF.

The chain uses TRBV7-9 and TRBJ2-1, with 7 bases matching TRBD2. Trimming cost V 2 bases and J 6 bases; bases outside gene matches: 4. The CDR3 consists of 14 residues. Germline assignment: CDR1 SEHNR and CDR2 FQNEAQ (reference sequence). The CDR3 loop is CASSLLGGSNEQFF. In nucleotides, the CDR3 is TGTGCCAGCAGCTTACTAGGCGGGAGCAATGAGCAGTTCTTC. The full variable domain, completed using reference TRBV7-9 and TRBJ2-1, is DTGVSQNPRHKITKRGQNVTFRCDPISEHNRLYWYRQTLGQGPEFLTYFQNEAQLEKSRLLSDRFSAERPKGSFSTLEIQRTEQGDSAMYLCASSLLGGSNEQFFGPGTRLTVL.

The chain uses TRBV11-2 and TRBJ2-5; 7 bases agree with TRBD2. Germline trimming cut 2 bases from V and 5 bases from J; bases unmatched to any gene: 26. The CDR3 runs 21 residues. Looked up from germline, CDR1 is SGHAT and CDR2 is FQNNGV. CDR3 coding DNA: TGTGCCAGCAGCTTAAGGTTCCCGAAAAGCGGGATTCGACAATCTGCGGAGACCCAGTACTTC. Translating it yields CASSLRFPKSGIRQSAETQYF.

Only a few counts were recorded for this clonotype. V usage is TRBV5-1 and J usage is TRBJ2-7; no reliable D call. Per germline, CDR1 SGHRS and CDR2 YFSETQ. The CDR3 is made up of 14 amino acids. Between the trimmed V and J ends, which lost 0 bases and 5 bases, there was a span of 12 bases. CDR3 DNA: TGCGCCAGCAGCTTGGACAATTTTAAAAACGAGCAGTACTTC. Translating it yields CASSLDNFKNEQYF.

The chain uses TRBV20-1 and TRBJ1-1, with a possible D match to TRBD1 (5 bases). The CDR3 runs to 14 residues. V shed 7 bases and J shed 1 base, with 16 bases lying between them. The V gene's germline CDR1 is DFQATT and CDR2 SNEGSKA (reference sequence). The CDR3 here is CSVPVQGWNTEAFF. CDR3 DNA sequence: TGCAGTGTCCCCGTCCAGGGATGGAACACTGAAGCTTTCTTT.

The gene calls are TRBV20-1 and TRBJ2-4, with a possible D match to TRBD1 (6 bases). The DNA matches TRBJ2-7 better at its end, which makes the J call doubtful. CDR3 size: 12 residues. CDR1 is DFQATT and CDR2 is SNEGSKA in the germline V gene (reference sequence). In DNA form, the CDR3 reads TGCAGTGCTGCCAGGACAGACTACGAGCAGTACTTC. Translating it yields CSAARTDYEQYF.

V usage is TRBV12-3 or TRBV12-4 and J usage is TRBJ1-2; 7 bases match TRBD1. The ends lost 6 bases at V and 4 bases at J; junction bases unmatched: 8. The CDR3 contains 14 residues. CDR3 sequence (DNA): TGTGCCAGCAGGCGGCAGGGGGAATCCTATGGCTACACCTTC. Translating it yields CASRRQGESYGYTF.

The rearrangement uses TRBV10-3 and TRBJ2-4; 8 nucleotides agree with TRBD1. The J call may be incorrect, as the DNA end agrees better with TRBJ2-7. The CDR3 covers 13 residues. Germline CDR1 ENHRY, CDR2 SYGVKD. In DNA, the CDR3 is TGTGCCATCAGTTTCGGACAGGGAGGCGAGCAGTACTTC. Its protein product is CAISFGQGGEQYF.

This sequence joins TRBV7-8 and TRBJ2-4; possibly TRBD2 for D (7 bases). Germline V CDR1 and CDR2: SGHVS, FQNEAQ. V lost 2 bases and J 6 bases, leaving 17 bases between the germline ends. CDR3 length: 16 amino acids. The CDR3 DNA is TGTGCCAGCAGCTTATCAAGGGGGGGGAGAATAAACATTCAGTACTTC. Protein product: CASSLSRGGRINIQYF. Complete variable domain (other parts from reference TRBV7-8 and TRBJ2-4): GAGVSQSPRYKVAKRGQDVALRCDPISGHVSLFWYQQALGQGPEFLTYFQNEAQLDKSGLPSDRFFAERPEGSVSTLKIQRTQQEDSAVYLCASSLSRGGRINIQYFGAGTRLSVL.

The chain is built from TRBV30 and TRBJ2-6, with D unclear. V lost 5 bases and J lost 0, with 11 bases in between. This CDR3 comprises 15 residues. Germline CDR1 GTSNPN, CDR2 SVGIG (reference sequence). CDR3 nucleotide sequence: TGTGCCTGGGGCTACAGTGACTCTGGGGCCAACGTCCTGACTTTC. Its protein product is CAWGYSDSGANVLTF.

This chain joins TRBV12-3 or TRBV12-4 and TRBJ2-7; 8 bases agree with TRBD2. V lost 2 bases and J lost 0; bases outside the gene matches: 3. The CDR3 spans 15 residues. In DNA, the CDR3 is TGTGCCAGCAGTTTAAGGCGGGGGGTCTCCTACGAGCAGTACTTC. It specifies CASSLRRGVSYEQYF.

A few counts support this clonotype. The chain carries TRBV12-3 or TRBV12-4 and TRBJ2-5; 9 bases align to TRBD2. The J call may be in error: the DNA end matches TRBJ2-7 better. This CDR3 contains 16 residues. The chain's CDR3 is CASSPRGPSGTAEQYF. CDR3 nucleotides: TGTGCCAGCAGTCCCCGTGGGCCTAGCGGGACTGCCGAGCAGTACTTC.

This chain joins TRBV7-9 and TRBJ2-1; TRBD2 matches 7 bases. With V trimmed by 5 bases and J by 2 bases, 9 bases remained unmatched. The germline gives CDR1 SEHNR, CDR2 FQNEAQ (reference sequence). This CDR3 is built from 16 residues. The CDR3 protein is CASSPGLGNTYNEQFF. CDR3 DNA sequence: TGTGCCAGCAGCCCAGGACTAGGTAACACCTACAATGAGCAGTTCTTC.

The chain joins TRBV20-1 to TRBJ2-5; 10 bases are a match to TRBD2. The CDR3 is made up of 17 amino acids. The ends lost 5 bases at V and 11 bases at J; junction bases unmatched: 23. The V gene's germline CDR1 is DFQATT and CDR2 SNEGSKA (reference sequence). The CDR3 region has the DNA TGCAGTGCTGGAAGAGCTCTAGCGGGAGTTCGGTACAATGAGCAGTACTTC. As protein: CSAGRALAGVRYNEQYF.